This record concerns one T cell receptor (beta chain) sequence. Its antigen is undetermined. V was cut by 6 bases and J by 6 bases, with 23 bases left in between. This CDR3 has 16 residues. TCRdb called the 5' RACE reads again in MiXCR, with one record for every CDR3 protein. The data contain 120,000 or so distinct CDR3 sequences, 8% to 10% of them seen just once; the ten biggest clones take up 40%. The data stem from a study of T cells after yellow fever vaccination. Across the study: The authors prepared low-cell-number fractions using SMART-Seq v4 Ultra Low Input.

Study-wide results and caveats: Abundant clonotypes from the bulk population could get into FACS-sorted repertoires as contaminants.

The sample in question was CD8+ T cells sorted from PBMCs, obtained on the day of the yellow fever booster vaccination. The rearrangement links TRBV12-3 or TRBV12-4 to TRBJ1-2, with a tentative D call TRBD1 (5 bases). The clonotype comes from a man between 18 and 35 years old who received the YFV17D yellow fever vaccine. Here the CDR3 reads CASSPGPWGTNNGYTF. CDR3 DNA: TGTGCCAGCAGCCCGGGCCCTTGGGGGACCAACAATGGCTACACCTTC.